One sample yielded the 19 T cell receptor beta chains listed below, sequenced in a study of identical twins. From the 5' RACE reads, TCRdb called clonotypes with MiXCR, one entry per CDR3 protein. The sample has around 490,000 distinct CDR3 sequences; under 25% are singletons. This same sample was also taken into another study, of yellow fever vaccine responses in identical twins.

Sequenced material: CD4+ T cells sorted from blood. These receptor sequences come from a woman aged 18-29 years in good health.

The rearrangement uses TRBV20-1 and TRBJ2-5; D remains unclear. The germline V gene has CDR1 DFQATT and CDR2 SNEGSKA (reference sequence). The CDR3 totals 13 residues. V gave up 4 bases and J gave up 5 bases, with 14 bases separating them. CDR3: CSATRLSLETQYF. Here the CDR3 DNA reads TGCAGTGCTACGAGACTCAGTCTGGAGACCCAGTACTTC.

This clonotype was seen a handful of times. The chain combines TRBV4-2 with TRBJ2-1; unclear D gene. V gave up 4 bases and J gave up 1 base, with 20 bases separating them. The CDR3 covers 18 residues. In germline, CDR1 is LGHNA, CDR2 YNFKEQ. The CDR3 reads CASSRETYISTSYNEQFF. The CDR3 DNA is TGTGCCAGCAGCCGCGAGACATACATCTCAACTTCCTACAATGAGCAGTTCTTC.

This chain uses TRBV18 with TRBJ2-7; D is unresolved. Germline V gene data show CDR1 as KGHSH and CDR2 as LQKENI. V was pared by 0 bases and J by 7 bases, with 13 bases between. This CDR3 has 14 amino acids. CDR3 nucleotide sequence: TGTGCCAGCTCACCACCGGGCAACGTGGGGGAGCAGTACGTC. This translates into CASSPPGNVGEQYV.

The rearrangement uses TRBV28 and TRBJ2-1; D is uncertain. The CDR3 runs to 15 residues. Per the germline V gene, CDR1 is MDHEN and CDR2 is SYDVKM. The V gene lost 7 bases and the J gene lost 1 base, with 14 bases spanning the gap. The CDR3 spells CASTPSRSSYNEQFF. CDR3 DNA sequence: TGTGCCAGCACACCGTCGCGGAGTTCCTACAATGAGCAGTTCTTC.

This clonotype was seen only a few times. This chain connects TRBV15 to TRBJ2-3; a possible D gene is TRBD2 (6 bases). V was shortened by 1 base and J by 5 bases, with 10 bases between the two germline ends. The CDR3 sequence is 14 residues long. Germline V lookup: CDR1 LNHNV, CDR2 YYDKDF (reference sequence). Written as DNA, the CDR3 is TGTGCCACCAGCAGAGCGTCCGGGGGAGATACGCAGTATTTT. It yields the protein CATSRASGGDTQYF.

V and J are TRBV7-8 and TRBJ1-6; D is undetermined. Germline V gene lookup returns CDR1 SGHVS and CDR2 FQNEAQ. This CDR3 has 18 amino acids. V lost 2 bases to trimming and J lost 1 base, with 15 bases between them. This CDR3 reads CASSLSRARGSYNSPLHF. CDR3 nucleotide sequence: TGTGCCAGCAGCTTATCTAGGGCCCGAGGGTCCTATAATTCACCCCTCCACTTT.

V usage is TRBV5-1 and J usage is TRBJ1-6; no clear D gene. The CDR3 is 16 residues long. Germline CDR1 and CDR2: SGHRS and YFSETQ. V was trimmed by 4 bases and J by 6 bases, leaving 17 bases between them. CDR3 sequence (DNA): TGCGCCAGCAGCCCCGGGTCAGCTTATTTTAATTCACCCCTCCACTTT. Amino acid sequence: CASSPGSAYFNSPLHF.

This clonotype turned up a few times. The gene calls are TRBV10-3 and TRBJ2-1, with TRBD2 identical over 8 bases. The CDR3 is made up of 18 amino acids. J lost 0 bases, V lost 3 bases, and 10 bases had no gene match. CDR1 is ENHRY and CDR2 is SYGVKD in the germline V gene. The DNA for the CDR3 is TGTGCCATCAGTGAATCCCCGGGGAGCGGGAGCTCCTACAATGAGCAGTTCTTC. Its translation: CAISESPGSGSSYNEQFF.

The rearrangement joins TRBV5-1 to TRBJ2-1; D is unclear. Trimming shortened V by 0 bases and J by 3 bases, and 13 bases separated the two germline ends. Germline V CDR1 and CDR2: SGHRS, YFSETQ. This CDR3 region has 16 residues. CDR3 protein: CASSLVYSPSYNEQFF. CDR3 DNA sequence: TGCGCCAGCAGCTTGGTTTACAGTCCAAGCTACAATGAGCAGTTCTTC. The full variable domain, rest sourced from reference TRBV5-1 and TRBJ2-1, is KAGVTQTPRYLIKTRGQQVTLSCSPISGHRSVSWYQQTPGQGLQFLFEYFSETQRNKGNFPGRFSGRQFSNSRSEMNVSTLELGDSALYLCASSLVYSPSYNEQFFGPGTRLTVL.

The CDR3 loop reads CAISEGGGHVNTEAFF. The DNA of the CDR3 is TGTGCCATCAGTGAAGGGGGCGGACATGTGAACACTGAAGCTTTCTTT. This rearrangement joins TRBV10-3 to TRBJ1-1, with 7 nucleotides matching TRBD1. The germline V gene encodes CDR1 ENHRY and CDR2 SYGVKD. The length of the CDR3 is 16 residues. V dropped 3 bases and J dropped 0; count of bases not matched to a gene: 7.

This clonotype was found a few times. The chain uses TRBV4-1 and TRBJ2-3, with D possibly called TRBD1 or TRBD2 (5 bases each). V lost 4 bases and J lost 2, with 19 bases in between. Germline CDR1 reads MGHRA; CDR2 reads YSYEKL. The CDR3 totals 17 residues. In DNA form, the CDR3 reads TGCGCCAGCAGCCTACGGGACGGGCGAACCGTCACAGATACGCAGTATTTT. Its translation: CASSLRDGRTVTDTQYF.

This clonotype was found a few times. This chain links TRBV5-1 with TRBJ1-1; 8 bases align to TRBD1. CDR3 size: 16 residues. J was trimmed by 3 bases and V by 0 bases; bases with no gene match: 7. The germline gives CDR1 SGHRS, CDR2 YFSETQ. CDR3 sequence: CASSLVAGGAYTEAFF. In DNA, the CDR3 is TGCGCCAGCAGCTTGGTGGCAGGGGGCGCCTACACTGAAGCTTTCTTT.

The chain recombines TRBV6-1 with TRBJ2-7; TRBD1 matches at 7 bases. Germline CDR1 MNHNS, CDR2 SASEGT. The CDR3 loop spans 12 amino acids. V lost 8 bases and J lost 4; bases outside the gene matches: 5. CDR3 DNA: TGTGCCAGCGTCCGGGACAGATACGAGCAGTACGTC. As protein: CASVRDRYEQYV.

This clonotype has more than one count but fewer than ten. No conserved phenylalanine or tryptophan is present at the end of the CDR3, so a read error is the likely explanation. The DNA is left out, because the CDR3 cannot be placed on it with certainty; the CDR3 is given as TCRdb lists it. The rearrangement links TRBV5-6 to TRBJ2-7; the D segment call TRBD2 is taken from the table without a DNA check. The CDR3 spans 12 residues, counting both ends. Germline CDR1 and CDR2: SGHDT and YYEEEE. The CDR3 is CASSETGTPLTI.

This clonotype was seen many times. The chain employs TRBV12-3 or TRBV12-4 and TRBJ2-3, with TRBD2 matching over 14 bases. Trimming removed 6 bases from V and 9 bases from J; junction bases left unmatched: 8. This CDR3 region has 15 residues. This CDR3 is CASRTGTSGSRTQYF. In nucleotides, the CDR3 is TGTGCCAGCAGGACCGGGACTAGCGGGAGTCGAACGCAGTATTTT.

CDR3 DNA: TGTGCCAGTAGTATCGATGGGGGTCAGCCCCAGCATTTT. Translation: CASSIDGGQPQHF. This sequence joins TRBV19 and TRBJ1-5; D might be TRBD1 (5 bases). Germline V gene data show CDR1 as LNHDA and CDR2 as SQIVND (reference sequence). The CDR3 has 13 residues. V lost 3 bases to trimming and J lost 6 bases, with 9 bases between them.

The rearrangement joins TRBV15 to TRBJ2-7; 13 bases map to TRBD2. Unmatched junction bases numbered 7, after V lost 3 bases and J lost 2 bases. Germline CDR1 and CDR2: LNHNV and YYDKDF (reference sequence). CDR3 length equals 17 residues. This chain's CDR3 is CATSRGLAGRVTYEQYF. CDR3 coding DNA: TGTGCCACCAGCAGGGGACTAGCGGGACGCGTTACCTACGAGCAGTACTTC.

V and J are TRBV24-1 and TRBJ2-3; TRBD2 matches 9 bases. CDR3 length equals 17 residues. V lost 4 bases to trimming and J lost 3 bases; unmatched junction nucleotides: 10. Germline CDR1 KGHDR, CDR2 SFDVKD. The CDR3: CATSERRSSGTTDTQYF. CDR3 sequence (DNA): TGTGCCACCAGTGAGCGGAGGTCTAGCGGGACAACAGATACGCAGTATTTT.

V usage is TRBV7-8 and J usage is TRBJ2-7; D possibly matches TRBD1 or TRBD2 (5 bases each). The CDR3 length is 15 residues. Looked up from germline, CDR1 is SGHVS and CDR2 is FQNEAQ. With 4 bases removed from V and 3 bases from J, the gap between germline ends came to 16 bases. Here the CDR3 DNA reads TGTGCCAGCAGCTCCGGCCGGGACCTCATCTACGAGCAGTACTTC. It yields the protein CASSSGRDLIYEQYF. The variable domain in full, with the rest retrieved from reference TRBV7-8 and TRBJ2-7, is GAGVSQSPRYKVAKRGQDVALRCDPISGHVSLFWYQQALGQGPEFLTYFQNEAQLDKSGLPSDRFFAERPEGSVSTLKIQRTQQEDSAVYLCASSSGRDLIYEQYFGPGTRLTVT.